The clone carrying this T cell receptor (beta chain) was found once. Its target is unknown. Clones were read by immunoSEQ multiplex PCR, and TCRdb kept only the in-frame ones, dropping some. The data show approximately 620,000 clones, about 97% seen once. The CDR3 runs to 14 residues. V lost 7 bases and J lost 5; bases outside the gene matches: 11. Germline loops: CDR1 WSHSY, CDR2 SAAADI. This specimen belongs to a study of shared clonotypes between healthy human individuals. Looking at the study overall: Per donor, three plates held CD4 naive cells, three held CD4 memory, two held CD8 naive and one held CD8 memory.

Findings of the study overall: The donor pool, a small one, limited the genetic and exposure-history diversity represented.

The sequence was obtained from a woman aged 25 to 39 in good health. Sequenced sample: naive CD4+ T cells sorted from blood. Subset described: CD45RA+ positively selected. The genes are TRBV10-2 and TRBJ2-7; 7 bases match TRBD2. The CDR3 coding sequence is TGCGCCAGCACCAGACTAGCCCAAGTTCACGAGCAGTACTTC. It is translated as CASTRLAQVHEQYF.